This T cell receptor beta chain was found in a study of response to subunit inactivated influenza vaccine. The CDR3 spans 12 residues. CDR1 and CDR2 (germline): SNHLY, FYNNEI. J gave up 10 bases and V 7 bases, and 6 bases lay outside the gene matches. The study, taken as a whole, reports: New T cells are recruited in small numbers by each seasonal influenza vaccination, according to the authors' suggestion.

In this sample, this clonotype turned up a few times. The antigen is not known. TCRdb analysed the RT-PCR reads with MiXCR anew, one entry per CDR3 protein. This table has about 800,000 distinct CDR3 sequences, 21% appearing once. The source of this sequence is a man in his fifties who received an inactivated influenza vaccine. Here the sequenced sample was PBMCs from blood, taken approximately 5 days after vaccination. This chain connects TRBV2 to TRBJ2-4; TRBD2 matches 8 bases. The CDR3: CASKREWRIQYF. The CDR3 DNA follows: TGTGCCAGCAAGCGGGAGTGGAGGATTCAGTACTTC.